This passage covers 30 T cell receptor beta chains from one sample sequenced in a study of blood T cell repertoires in COVID-19. Profiling relied on immunoSEQ multiplex PCR, and the TCRdb table lists in-frame clones only, not all of them. The data contain some 200,000 clones, 80% of them singletons. The sample was peripheral blood. These receptors originate from a woman aged 70 to 79 with acute or convalescent COVID-19.

This chain connects TRBV20-1 to TRBJ2-7, with 13 bases fitting TRBD2. Germline lookup yields CDR1 DFQATT and CDR2 SNEGSKA (reference sequence). The CDR3 spans 15 residues. After removal of 3 bases from V and 4 bases from J, the junction contained 6 bases not matched to a gene. CDR3 residues: CSASSRTSGSYEQYF. In DNA, the CDR3 is TGCAGTGCTAGTAGTCGGACTAGCGGGAGTTACGAGCAGTACTTC.

V and J are TRBV2 and TRBJ2-5; tentative D call: TRBD1 (5 bases). The ends were cut back, 4 bases at V and 2 bases at J, with 8 bases in the middle. The CDR3 is made up of 13 amino acids. Per germline, CDR1 SNHLY and CDR2 FYNNEI. CDR3 nucleotide sequence: TGTGCCAGCAGTGTACAGGAGCAAGAGACCCAGTACTTC. Amino acids: CASSVQEQETQYF.

This clone was seen just once. This chain connects TRBV30 to TRBJ1-6, with 9 positions matching TRBD1. This CDR3 has 17 amino acids. The V gene end was trimmed by 2 bases and the J gene end by 7 bases; junction bases not matched to a gene: 12. CDR1 and CDR2 from the germline V gene are GTSNPN and SVGIG (reference sequence). CDR3: CAWSLRTPGQGNSPLHF. DNA for the CDR3: TGTGCCTGGAGTCTACGAACCCCGGGACAGGGAAATTCACCCCTCCACTTT.

The J gene is TRBJ2-2, the V gene TRBV3-1 (or the pseudogene TRBV3-2); maybe TRBD2 (6 bases). The CDR3 sequence is 14 residues long. V lost 4 bases and J 5 bases, leaving 11 bases between the germline ends. In germline, CDR1 is LGHDT, CDR2 YNNKEL (reference sequence). The CDR3 nucleotides read TGTGCCAGCAGCCCAATGCGGGGTACCGGGGAGCTGTTTTTT. It codes for CASSPMRGTGELFF.

The gene calls are TRBV3-1 (or the pseudogene TRBV3-2) and TRBJ2-7; 7 nucleotides align to TRBD1. V was clipped by 4 bases and J by 0 bases; unmatched bases: 3. The germline gives CDR1 LGHDT, CDR2 YNNKEL (reference sequence). This CDR3 comprises 14 residues. The CDR3 nucleotides are TGTGCCAGCAGCCTCTACAGGGGCTCCTACGAGCAGTACTTC. Residues: CASSLYRGSYEQYF.

The rearrangement uses TRBV9 and TRBJ2-3, with 9 bases aligning to TRBD1. Germline CDR1 is SGDLS and CDR2 is YYNGEE. Trimming removed 2 bases from V and 6 bases from J; junction bases left unmatched: 1. The CDR3 loop spans 13 amino acids. The chain's CDR3 is CASSVDRGDTQYF. In nucleotides, the CDR3 is TGTGCCAGCAGCGTCGACAGGGGGGATACGCAGTATTTT.

This clone has just a few counts. The rearrangement joins TRBV7-9 to TRBJ1-1; possibly TRBD1 for D (5 bases). V lost 4 bases, J lost 5 bases, and 11 bases lay in between. This CDR3 is 13 amino acids long. The germline CDR1 and CDR2 sequences are SEHNR and FQNEAQ (reference sequence). The CDR3 coding sequence is TGTGCCAGCAGCTGGGACTATCGGACTGAAGCTTTCTTT. Its protein is CASSWDYRTEAFF.

The chain has TRBV20-1 and TRBJ2-1, with TRBD2 matching 12 bases. CDR1 is DFQATT and CDR2 is SNEGSKA in the germline V gene (reference sequence). With V trimmed by 3 bases and J by 0 bases, 9 bases remained unmatched. The CDR3 covers 18 residues. The DNA of the CDR3 is TGCAGTGCTAGTCCCCTAGCGGGAGGGGGAAGCTCCTACAATGAGCAGTTCTTC. It translates to CSASPLAGGGSSYNEQFF.

The rearrangement joins TRBV19 to TRBJ2-1; D not certain. The CDR3 contains 15 residues. The germline V gene encodes CDR1 LNHDA and CDR2 SQIVND (reference sequence). Trimming shortened V by 7 bases and J by 7 bases, and 20 bases separated the two germline ends. The CDR3 DNA sequence: TGTGCCAGTATGACCCTCCGCGGCCGATCAAATGAGCAGTTCTTC. It specifies CASMTLRGRSNEQFF.

V and J are TRBV28 and TRBJ2-7; D is possibly TRBD1 (6 bases). The CDR3 is 16 amino acids. Per the germline V gene, CDR1 is MDHEN and CDR2 is SYDVKM. V lost 5 bases to trimming and J lost 4 bases, with 21 bases between them. The CDR3 region has the DNA TGTGCCAGCAGTCTTGTGGGACACTATACCGGATACGAGCAGTACTTC. Translation: CASSLVGHYTGYEQYF.

The chain carries TRBV4-1 and TRBJ2-2; possibly TRBD2 for D (5 bases). V lost 2 bases, J lost 3 bases, and 13 bases lay in between. Germline CDR1 and CDR2: MGHRA and YSYEKL. The CDR3 is made up of 16 amino acids. As DNA, the CDR3 is TGCGCCAGCAGCCAAAGGAGGTCGAGCGACACCGGGGAGCTGTTTTTT. It codes for CASSQRRSSDTGELFF.

This chain uses TRBV5-4 with TRBJ2-1, with a tentative D call TRBD2 (5 bases). The CDR3 consists of 17 residues. V lost 4 bases and J lost 6, with 23 bases in between. The germline gives CDR1 SGHNT, CDR2 YYREEE (reference sequence). The DNA for the CDR3 is TGTGCCAGCAGCCCCGCAGGTAGTTCGGTAGCGCGCAATGAGCAGTTCTTC. This gives the protein CASSPAGSSVARNEQFF. Using reference TRBV5-4 and TRBJ2-1 for the parts outside the CDR3, the full variable domain is ETGVTQSPTHLIKTRGQQVTLRCSSQSGHNTVSWYQQALGQGPQFIFQYYREEENGRGNFPPRFSGLQFPNYSSELNVNALELDDSALYLCASSPAGSSVARNEQFFGPGTRLTVL.

The chain is built from TRBV7-8 and TRBJ1-6; the match to TRBD1 covers 8 bases. The V gene's germline CDR1 is SGHVS and CDR2 FQNEAQ. The V gene end was trimmed by 3 bases and the J gene end by 9 bases; junction bases not matched to a gene: 7. The CDR3 sequence is 15 residues long. Here the CDR3 DNA reads TGTGCCAGCAGCTTCCTCGGACAGGGTGCTTCACCCCTCCACTTT. It specifies CASSFLGQGASPLHF.

This clone has a handful of counts. The chain combines TRBV7-9 with TRBJ1-1; the D gene is possibly TRBD1 (6 bases). The germline CDR1 and CDR2 sequences are SEHNR and FQNEAQ (reference sequence). This CDR3 has 15 amino acids. V was trimmed by 3 bases and J by 5 bases, leaving 16 bases between them. CDR3 region: CASSFGRGGGTEAFF. In DNA, the CDR3 is TGTGCCAGCAGCTTCGGGAGGGGAGGGGGGACTGAAGCTTTCTTT.

The chain carries TRBV5-4 and TRBJ2-1, with 8 bases aligning to TRBD2. The germline V gene has CDR1 SGHNT and CDR2 YYREEE (reference sequence). The ends lost 9 bases at V and 6 bases at J; junction bases unmatched: 8. The length of the CDR3 is 13 residues. The CDR3 loop reads CATQREPGNEQFF. Here the CDR3 DNA reads TGTGCCACCCAGCGGGAGCCGGGCAATGAGCAGTTCTTC.

V usage is TRBV18 and J usage is TRBJ2-7; 11 bases align to TRBD2. The J segment lost 0 bases and the V segment lost 4 bases, leaving 5 bases of the junction unmatched. Germline V lookup: CDR1 KGHSH, CDR2 LQKENI. This CDR3 region has 16 residues. The CDR3 region is CASSLIAGGDSYEQYF. The CDR3 DNA reads TGTGCCAGCTCACTTATAGCGGGAGGGGACTCCTACGAGCAGTACTTC.

The J gene is TRBJ1-1, the V gene TRBV18; the D is unclear. The germline V gene has CDR1 KGHSH and CDR2 LQKENI. The CDR3 covers 16 residues. Between the trimmed V and J ends, which lost 2 bases and 5 bases, there was a span of 18 bases. CDR3 in amino acids: CASSPAVSALGTEAFF. The CDR3, as DNA: TGTGCCAGCTCACCAGCGGTATCAGCTCTTGGGACTGAAGCTTTCTTT.

This chain uses TRBV27 with TRBJ1-5; 9 bases agree with TRBD1. The trim removed 6 bases at V and 2 bases at J, leaving 5 bases unmatched. Germline CDR1 is MNHEY and CDR2 is SMNVEV (reference sequence). This CDR3 comprises 15 residues. CDR3 bases: TGTGCCAGCAGGAAGACAGGGGGAGGCAATCAGCCCCAGCATTTT. Its protein is CASRKTGGGNQPQHF.

In nucleotides, the CDR3 is TGTGCCAGCAGTTTGTTCTCGGGACAGGGGAACACTGAAGCTTTCTTT. This sequence encodes CASSLFSGQGNTEAFF. The chain recombines TRBV28 with TRBJ1-1; TRBD1 agrees at 9 bases. Germline loops: CDR1 MDHEN, CDR2 SYDVKM. Trimming cost V 3 bases and J 1 base; bases outside gene matches: 6. This CDR3 is built from 16 residues.

Only one count was recorded for this clone. This chain links TRBV28 with TRBJ1-2, with TRBD1 matching 8 bases. CDR3 length: 14 amino acids. Germline lookup yields CDR1 MDHEN and CDR2 SYDVKM. After removal of 3 bases from V and 6 bases from J, the junction contained 6 bases not matched to a gene. In DNA, the CDR3 is TGTGCCAGCAGTTTCGGGGACAGGAAGAATGGCTACACCTTC. As protein: CASSFGDRKNGYTF.

The chain links TRBV14 to TRBJ2-1; 8 bases are shared with TRBD2. Looked up from germline, CDR1 is SGHDN and CDR2 is FVKESK. This CDR3 has 16 residues. Trimming took 0 bases from V and 8 from J; bases not matched to a gene: 9. DNA for the CDR3: TGTGCCAGCAGCCAAGATTTAGCGGGAACTGGCTATGAGCAGTTCTTC. This sequence encodes CASSQDLAGTGYEQFF.

The chain recombines TRBV5-1 with TRBJ2-7, with TRBD2 identical over 14 bases. Looked up from germline, CDR1 is SGHRS and CDR2 is YFSETQ. The V gene end was trimmed by 4 bases and the J gene end by 9 bases; junction bases not matched to a gene: 6. The CDR3 is 14 amino acids. In nucleotides, the CDR3 is TGCGCCAGCAGCCCGACTAGCGGGAGGGTGGTGCAGTACTTC. This gives the protein CASSPTSGRVVQYF.

This clone was recorded only once. The V gene is TRBV18, the J gene TRBJ1-1, with D perhaps matching TRBD1 (5 bases). The CDR3 contains 13 residues. The V and J ends lost 6 bases and 1 base respectively, with 9 bases between them. CDR1 and CDR2 from the germline V gene are KGHSH and LQKENI. The CDR3: CASSQDKNTEAFF. As DNA, the CDR3 is TGTGCCAGCTCCCAGGACAAGAACACTGAAGCTTTCTTT.

This chain uses TRBV6-5 with TRBJ2-1; 12 positions agree with TRBD2. V trimming: 7 bases; J trimming: 8 bases; junction bases outside the gene matches: 6. The CDR3 is 14 amino acids. In germline, CDR1 is MNHEY, CDR2 SVGAGI. CDR3 coding DNA: TGTGCCAGCATTGGACTAGCGGGAACTTATGAGCAGTTCTTC. Translation gives CASIGLAGTYEQFF.

The chain has TRBV5-4 and TRBJ2-2, with D maybe TRBD1 (6 bases). CDR3 length: 16 residues. Germline assignment: CDR1 SGHNT and CDR2 YYREEE (reference sequence). The V end lost 1 base, the J end lost 3 bases, and 13 bases lay between the germline ends. CDR3 amino acids: CASSLHGGGDTGELFF. CDR3 DNA sequence: TGTGCCAGCAGCTTGCATGGGGGCGGCGACACCGGGGAGCTGTTTTTT.

This clone has a handful of counts. The chain recombines TRBV29-1 with TRBJ1-6, with TRBD1 matching 9 bases. The CDR3 runs to 13 residues. Germline CDR1 and CDR2: SQVTM and ANQGSEA. V shed 6 bases and J 8 bases; nucleotides not matched to a gene: 5. This CDR3 is CSVKTGGDSPLHF. In DNA form, the CDR3 reads TGCAGCGTCAAGACAGGGGGAGATTCACCCCTCCACTTT.

The J gene is TRBJ2-7, the V gene TRBV28; 9 bases fit TRBD2. This CDR3 has 15 amino acids. Trimming cost V 3 bases and J 11 bases; bases outside gene matches: 14. Germline CDR1 is MDHEN and CDR2 is SYDVKM. The CDR3, as DNA: TGTGCCAGCAGTTTGGCAGGGCGGGAGGGCTTCTTAGAGTACTTC. The encoded protein is CASSLAGREGFLEYF.

This rearrangement joins TRBV11-2 to TRBJ2-2, with D unclear. Germline V CDR1 and CDR2: SGHAT, FQNNGV. This CDR3 is 13 amino acids long. Deletions cut 5 bases from V and 7 bases from J, with 11 bases between. The CDR3 sequence: CASSPGRHGELFF. The DNA for the CDR3 is TGTGCCAGCAGCCCTGGCCGTCACGGGGAGCTGTTTTTT.

This chain connects TRBV2 to TRBJ2-2, with TRBD2 identical over 11 bases. The CDR3 is 14 residues long. The V gene end was trimmed by 5 bases and the J gene end by 7 bases; junction bases not matched to a gene: 3. Germline CDR1 SNHLY, CDR2 FYNNEI. CDR3 sequence: CASSLLAGGGELFF. In DNA form, the CDR3 reads TGTGCCAGCAGTCTTCTAGCGGGAGGCGGGGAGCTGTTTTTT.

The chain combines TRBV15 with TRBJ2-5; 7 bases fit TRBD1. J gave up 5 bases and V 2 bases, and 5 bases lay outside the gene matches. Per germline, CDR1 LNHNV and CDR2 YYDKDF (reference sequence). The CDR3 is made up of 14 amino acids. The CDR3 spells CATSRPDRVETQYF. The CDR3, as DNA: TGTGCCACCAGCAGACCCGACAGGGTTGAGACCCAGTACTTC. The full variable domain, rest sourced from reference TRBV15 and TRBJ2-5, is DAMVIQNPRYQVTQFGKPVTLSCSQTLNHNVMYWYQQKSSQAPKLLFHYYDKDFNNEADTPDNFQSRRPNTSFCFLDIRSPGLGDTAMYLCATSRPDRVETQYFGPGTRLLVL.